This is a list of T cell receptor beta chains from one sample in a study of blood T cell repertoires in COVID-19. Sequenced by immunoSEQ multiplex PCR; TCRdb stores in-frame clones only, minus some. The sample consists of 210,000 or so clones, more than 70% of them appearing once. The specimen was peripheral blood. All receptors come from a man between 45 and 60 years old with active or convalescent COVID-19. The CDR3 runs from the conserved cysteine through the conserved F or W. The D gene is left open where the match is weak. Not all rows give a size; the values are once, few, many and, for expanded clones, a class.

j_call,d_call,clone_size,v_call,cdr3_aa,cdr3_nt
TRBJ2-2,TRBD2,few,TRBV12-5,CASGFWGGSDTGELFF,TGTGCTAGTGGTTTTTGGGGCGGGAGCGACACCGGGGAGCTGTTTTTT
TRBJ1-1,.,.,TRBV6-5,CASSSVSGGNTEAFF,TGTGCCAGCAGTTCCGTATCGGGGGGGAACACTGAAGCTTTCTTT
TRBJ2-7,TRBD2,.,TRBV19,CASSFGLAGPYEQYF,TGTGCCAGTAGTTTTGGACTAGCGGGACCCTACGAGCAGTACTTC
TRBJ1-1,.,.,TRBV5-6,CASSLDIGFMNTEAFF,TGTGCCAGCAGCTTGGATATCGGGTTTATGAACACTGAAGCTTTCTTT
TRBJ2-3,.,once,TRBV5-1,CASSLEGKGTDTQYF,TGCGCCAGCAGCTTGGAGGGGAAGGGCACAGATACGCAGTATTTT
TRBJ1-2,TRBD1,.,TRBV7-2,CASSLEGASGYTF,TGTGCCAGCAGCTTAGAGGGGGCGTCCGGCTACACCTTC
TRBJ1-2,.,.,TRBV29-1,CSARGGTNYGYTF,TGCAGCGCCCGGGGAGGGACTAACTATGGCTACACCTTC
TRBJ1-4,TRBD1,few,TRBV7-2,CASSLGTGYGNEKLFF,TGTGCCAGCAGCTTAGGGACAGGGTATGGTAATGAAAAACTGTTTTTT
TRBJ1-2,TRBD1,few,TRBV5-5,CASSFTGANYGYTF,TGTGCCAGCAGCTTTACAGGGGCTAACTATGGCTACACCTTC
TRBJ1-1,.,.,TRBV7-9,CASSLGRLNTEAFF,TGTGCCAGCAGCTTAGGCCGGTTGAACACTGAAGCTTTCTTT
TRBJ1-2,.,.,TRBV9,CASSGLVGGNYGYTF,TGTGCCAGCAGCGGCCTAGTAGGGGGTAACTATGGCTACACCTTC
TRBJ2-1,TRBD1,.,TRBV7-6,CASSLRSGQGGEQFF,TGTGCCAGCAGCCTCCGAAGCGGACAGGGAGGTGAGCAGTTCTTC
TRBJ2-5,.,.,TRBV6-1,CASSEDQFGEGSGRETQYF,.
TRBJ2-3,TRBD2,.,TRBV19,CASSKLAGGVTDTQYF,TGTGCCAGTAGTAAACTAGCGGGAGGGGTCACAGATACGCAGTATTTT
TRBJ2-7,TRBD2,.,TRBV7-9,CASSLPGLGYEQYF,TGTGCCAGCAGCCTCCCGGGACTAGGCTACGAGCAGTACTTC
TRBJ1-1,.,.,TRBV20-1,CGLGRGTEAFF,TGCGGCCTGGGGCGCGGCACTGAAGCTTTCTTT
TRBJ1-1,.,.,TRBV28,CASSFGGRNTEAFF,TGTGCCAGCAGTTTTGGGGGGAGGAACACTGAAGCTTTCTTT
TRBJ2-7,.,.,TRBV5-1,CASSLVASGEQYF,TGCGCCAGCAGCTTGGTGGCCTCAGGCGAGCAGTACTTC
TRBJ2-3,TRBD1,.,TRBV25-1,CASRRTGSQLDTQYF,TGTGCCAGCAGACGGACAGGCTCTCAATTGGATACGCAGTATTTT
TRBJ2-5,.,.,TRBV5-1,CASSRRGAGTQETQYF,TGCGCCAGCAGCCGCAGGGGCGCAGGTACCCAAGAGACCCAGTACTTC
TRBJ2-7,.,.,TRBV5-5,CASSPGTSRGDEQYF,TGTGCCAGCAGCCCCGGGACTTCCAGGGGGGACGAGCAGTACTTC
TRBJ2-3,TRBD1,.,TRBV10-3,CAIRLGQGTDTQYF,TGTGCCATCAGATTGGGACAGGGCACAGATACGCAGTATTTT
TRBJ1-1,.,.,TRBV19,CASSKQGTEAFF,TGTGCCAGTAGTAAGCAGGGCACTGAAGCTTTCTTT
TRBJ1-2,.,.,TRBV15,CATSRASNYGYTF,TGTGCCACCAGCAGAGCCTCTAACTATGGCTACACCTTC